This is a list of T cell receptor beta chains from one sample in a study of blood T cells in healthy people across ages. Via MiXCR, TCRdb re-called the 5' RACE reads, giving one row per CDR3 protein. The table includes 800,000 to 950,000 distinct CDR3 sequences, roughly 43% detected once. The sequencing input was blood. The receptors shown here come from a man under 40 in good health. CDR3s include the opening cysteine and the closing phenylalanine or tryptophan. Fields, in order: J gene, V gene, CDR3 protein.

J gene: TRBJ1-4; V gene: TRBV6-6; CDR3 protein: CASSYSSASTNEKLFF
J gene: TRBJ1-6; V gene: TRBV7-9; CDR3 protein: CASSLDSSPLHF
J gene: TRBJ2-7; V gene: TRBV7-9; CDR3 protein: CASSPRWGSSEQYF
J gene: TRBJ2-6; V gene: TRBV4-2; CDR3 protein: CASRDRDTGADVLTF
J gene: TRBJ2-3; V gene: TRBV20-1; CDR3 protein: CSALPGGSSTDTQYF
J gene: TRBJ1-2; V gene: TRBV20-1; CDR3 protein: CSAGGTVSNYGYTF
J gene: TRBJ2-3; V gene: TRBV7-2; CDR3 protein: CASSLKPLAGGPTQYF
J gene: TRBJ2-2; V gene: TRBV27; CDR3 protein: CASSPHRLAGDTGELFF
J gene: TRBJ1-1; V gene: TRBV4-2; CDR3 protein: CASSQDIAGTEAFF
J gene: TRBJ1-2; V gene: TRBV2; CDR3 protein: CASLSSQGGRGYTF
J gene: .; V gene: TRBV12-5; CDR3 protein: CASVLRQGDIDEQYF
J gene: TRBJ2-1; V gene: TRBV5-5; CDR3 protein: CASSLEGTGNNEQFF
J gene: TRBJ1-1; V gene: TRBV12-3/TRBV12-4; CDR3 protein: CASSPQLGNTEAFF
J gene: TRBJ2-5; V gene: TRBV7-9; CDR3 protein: CPSSRTGIQETQYF
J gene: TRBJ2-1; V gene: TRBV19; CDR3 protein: CASRPDRGRYNEQFF
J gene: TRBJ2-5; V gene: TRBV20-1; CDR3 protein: CSALDPGQGANEQYF
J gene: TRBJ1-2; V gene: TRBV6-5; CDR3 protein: CASSYGRVDGYTF
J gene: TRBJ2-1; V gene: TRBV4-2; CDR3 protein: CASSQERIIAGLATSYNEQFF
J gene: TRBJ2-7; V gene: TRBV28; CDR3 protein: CASNPLGQFYEQYF
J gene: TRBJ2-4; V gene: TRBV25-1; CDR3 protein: CASTAEWTGNIQYF
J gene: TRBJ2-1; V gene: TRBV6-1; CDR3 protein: CASSVTVQRGSSYNEQFF
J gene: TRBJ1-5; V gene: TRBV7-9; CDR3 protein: CASSPSTGGNNQPQHF
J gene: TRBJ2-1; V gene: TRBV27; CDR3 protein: CASSLSTGQGRNEQFF
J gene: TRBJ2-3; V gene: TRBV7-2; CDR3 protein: CASSPGGGRDTQYF
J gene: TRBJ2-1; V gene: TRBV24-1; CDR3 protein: CATSDYSRPAQQFF
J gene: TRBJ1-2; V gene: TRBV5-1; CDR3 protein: CASSGVTGFSGGYTF
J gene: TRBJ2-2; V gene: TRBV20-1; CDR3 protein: CSAAGLANTGELFF
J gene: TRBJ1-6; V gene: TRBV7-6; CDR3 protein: CASSLVAAGANSPLHF
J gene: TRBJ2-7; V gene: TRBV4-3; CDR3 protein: CASSQDPTGPSSYEQYF
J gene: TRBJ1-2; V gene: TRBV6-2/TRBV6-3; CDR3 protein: CASSDRERGYGYTF
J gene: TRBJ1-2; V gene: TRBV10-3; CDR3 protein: CAISESPGSSGYGYTF
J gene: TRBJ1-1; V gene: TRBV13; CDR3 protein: CASSSSTRLNTEAFF
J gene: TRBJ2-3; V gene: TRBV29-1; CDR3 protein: CSVDRTGTSDTQYF
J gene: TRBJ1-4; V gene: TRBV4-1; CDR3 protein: CASSQALNEKLFF
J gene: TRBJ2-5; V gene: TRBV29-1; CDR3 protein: CSVGLVGETQYF
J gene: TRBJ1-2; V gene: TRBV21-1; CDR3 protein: CASKPSYGYTF
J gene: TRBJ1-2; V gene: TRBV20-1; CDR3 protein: CSAGQGEGDGYTF
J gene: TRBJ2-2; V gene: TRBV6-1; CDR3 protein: CASLGTGGTGELFF
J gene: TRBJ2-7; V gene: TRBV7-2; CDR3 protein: CASSLVGQANNEQYF
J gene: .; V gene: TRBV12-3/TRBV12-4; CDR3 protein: CASSSTGVNEQYF
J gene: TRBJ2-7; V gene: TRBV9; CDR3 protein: CASSASAGGVYEQYF
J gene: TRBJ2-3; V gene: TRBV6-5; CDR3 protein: CASSTTGVYTDTQYF
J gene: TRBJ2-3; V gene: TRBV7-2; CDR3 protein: CASSLGNGRNTDTQYF
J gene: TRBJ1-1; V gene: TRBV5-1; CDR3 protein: CASSLVGRGPEAFF
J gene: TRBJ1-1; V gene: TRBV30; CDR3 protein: CAWSAGPTGMNTETFF
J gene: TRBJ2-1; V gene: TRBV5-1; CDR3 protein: CASSSLGQGSEQFF
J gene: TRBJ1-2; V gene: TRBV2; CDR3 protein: CASSDRVINGYTF
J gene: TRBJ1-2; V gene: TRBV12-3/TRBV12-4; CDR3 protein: CASSLDRGQGGYTF
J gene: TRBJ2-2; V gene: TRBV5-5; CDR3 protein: CASSLEGTVNTGELFF
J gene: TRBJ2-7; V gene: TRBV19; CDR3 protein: CASSISQTYEQYF
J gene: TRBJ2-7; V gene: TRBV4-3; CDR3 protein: CASSHGQGEAYEQYF
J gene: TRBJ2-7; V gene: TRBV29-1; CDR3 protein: CSVDNPGQGSVEQYF
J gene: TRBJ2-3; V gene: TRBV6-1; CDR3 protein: CASSENGGVPTDTQYF
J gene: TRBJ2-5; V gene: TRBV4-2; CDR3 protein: CASSQGLAGNTQYF
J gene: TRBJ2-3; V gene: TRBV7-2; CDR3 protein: CASSLEGQGRDTQYF
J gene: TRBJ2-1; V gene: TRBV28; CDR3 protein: CVSTYGGGGYYNEQFF
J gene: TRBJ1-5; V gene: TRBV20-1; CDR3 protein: CSARGGEMGNQPQHF
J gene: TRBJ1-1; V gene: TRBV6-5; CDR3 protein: CASSYLDSKAEAFF
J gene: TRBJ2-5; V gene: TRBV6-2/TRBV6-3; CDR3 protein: CASSYPSGGVQETQYF